Listed below are T cell receptor beta chains from one sample, sequenced in a study of neurological immune-mediated disorders. In TCRdb, the 5' RACE reads were re-called with MiXCR into one record per CDR3 protein. The sample lists tens of thousands of distinct CDR3 sequences; around 4.3% were seen once. Specimen: PBMCs. The receptors derive from a woman between 55 and 75 years old with multiple sclerosis. Each CDR3 is given with its conserved first and last residue. Each record gives: J gene, V gene, clone size, D gene, CDR3 DNA, CDR3 protein. D genes are given only for firm matches. Not all rows give a size; the values are once, few, many and, for expanded clones, a class.

J: TRBJ1-4
V: TRBV20-1
size: many
D: NA
DNA: TGCAGTGCAAGCGGGAATGAAAAACTGTTTTTT
CDR3: CSASGNEKLFF

J: TRBJ1-5
V: TRBV9
size: many
D: TRBD1
DNA: TGTGCCAGCACCCGGACAGGGGATCAGCCCCAGCATTTT
CDR3: CASTRTGDQPQHF

J: TRBJ2-5
V: TRBV7-9
size: NA
D: TRBD1
DNA: TGTGCCAGCAGCAAAGGGACAGAACAAGAGACCCAGTACTTC
CDR3: CASSKGTEQETQYF

J: TRBJ2-3
V: TRBV20-1
size: NA
D: NA
DNA: TGCAGTGCCCCGGGACCCGCAACCGCTGATACGCAGTATTTT
CDR3: CSAPGPATADTQYF

J: TRBJ1-1
V: TRBV7-2
size: few
D: NA
DNA: TGTGCCAGCAGCTTATCGGCAGGTGGAACTGAAGCTTTCTTT
CDR3: CASSLSAGGTEAFF

J: TRBJ2-3
V: TRBV4-3
size: NA
D: NA
DNA: TGCGCCAGCAGCCAAACGGGAACGGAAGACACAGATACGCAGTATTTT
CDR3: CASSQTGTEDTDTQYF

J: TRBJ2-3
V: TRBV29-1
size: many
D: TRBD2
DNA: TGCAGCGTTGGATCTAGCGGGGGGGTTGGAGATACGCAGTATTTT
CDR3: CSVGSSGGVGDTQYF

J: TRBJ1-4
V: TRBV20-1
size: many
D: NA
DNA: TGCAGTGCTAGAGATCGCGGGGAGACGGAGGAAAAACTGTTTTTT
CDR3: CSARDRGETEEKLFF

J: TRBJ2-3
V: TRBV20-1
size: many
D: NA
DNA: TGCAGTGCTAGAGCGGTTTTGGATACGCAGTATTTT
CDR3: CSARAVLDTQYF

J: TRBJ1-2
V: TRBV7-2
size: NA
D: TRBD1
DNA: TGTGCCAGCAGCTTAGAGGGACAGCCGACTGATGATGGCTACACCTTC
CDR3: CASSLEGQPTDDGYTF

J: TRBJ2-3
V: TRBV20-1
size: many
D: NA
DNA: TGCAGTGCTAGAGCCTTGACGCGCTTGGCAGATACGCAGTATTTT
CDR3: CSARALTRLADTQYF

J: TRBJ2-5
V: TRBV30
size: NA
D: TRBD1
DNA: TGTGCCTGGAGTACCAGCAGGGGGGAGACCCAGTACTTC
CDR3: CAWSTSRGETQYF

J: TRBJ2-3
V: TRBV20-1
size: few
D: NA
DNA: TGCAGTGCTATTGAGGACTCGCGCACAGATACGCAGTATTTT
CDR3: CSAIEDSRTDTQYF

J: TRBJ2-5
V: TRBV2
size: many
D: TRBD2
DNA: TGTGCCAGCAGTGCGACTAGCGGGGGGGTGGAGACCCAGTACTTC
CDR3: CASSATSGGVETQYF

J: TRBJ2-2
V: TRBV12-3/TRBV12-4
size: NA
D: NA
DNA: TGTGCCAGCAGTTTAATCGACACCGGGGAGCTGTTTTTT
CDR3: CASSLIDTGELFF

J: TRBJ2-7
V: TRBV7-2
size: NA
D: NA
DNA: TGTGCCAGCAGCTTAGTGGCCTACGAGCAGTACTTC
CDR3: CASSLVAYEQYF

J: TRBJ1-5
V: TRBV7-6
size: NA
D: NA
DNA: TGTGCCAGCAGCTTTTTGGGAGCAGGGCTGCCATATAGCAATCAGCCCCAGCATTTT
CDR3: CASSFLGAGLPYSNQPQHF

J: TRBJ2-3
V: TRBV20-1
size: many
D: NA
DNA: TGCAGTGCTAGAGTTAGCGCCGAGGTAGATACGCAGTATTTT
CDR3: CSARVSAEVDTQYF

J: TRBJ2-2
V: TRBV7-2
size: NA
D: NA
DNA: TGTGCCAGCAGCCGACCCTGGACCGGGGAGCTGTTTTTT
CDR3: CASSRPWTGELFF

J: TRBJ2-5
V: TRBV3-1
size: many
D: NA
DNA: TGTGCCAGCAGTTTAAAAGAGACCCAGTACTTC
CDR3: CASSLKETQYF

J: TRBJ1-5
V: TRBV10-3
size: few
D: TRBD1
DNA: TGTGCCATCAGTGACCAGACAGGGGAGGGCAATCAGCCCCAGCATTTT
CDR3: CAISDQTGEGNQPQHF

J: TRBJ2-3
V: TRBV6-2/TRBV6-3
size: many
D: NA
DNA: TGTGCCAGCAGTTATTTCCTCAGCGAAATGGAAGAAGATACGCAGTATTTT
CDR3: CASSYFLSEMEEDTQYF

J: TRBJ2-5
V: TRBV10-3
size: many
D: TRBD1
DNA: TGTGCCATCAGTGAGGGGACAGGGGGTGGCCAAGAGACCCAGTACTTC
CDR3: CAISEGTGGGQETQYF

J: TRBJ2-3
V: TRBV7-7
size: NA
D: NA
DNA: TGTGCTAGCAGCTTAGAACAGGATGGATATACGCAGTATTTT
CDR3: CASSLEQDGYTQYF

J: TRBJ2-3
V: TRBV7-3
size: NA
D: TRBD2
DNA: TGTGCCAGCAGCTCCGGACGGGGGGCAGATACGCAGTATTTT
CDR3: CASSSGRGADTQYF

J: TRBJ2-3
V: TRBV6-6
size: many
D: NA
DNA: TGTGCCAGCAGTTACTCGCGGGCCGATACGCAGTATTTT
CDR3: CASSYSRADTQYF

J: TRBJ2-1
V: TRBV10-3
size: many
D: TRBD2
DNA: TGTGCCATCAGTGAGACCCGGACTAGCGGGGGGCACTCCTACAATGAGCAGTTCTTC
CDR3: CAISETRTSGGHSYNEQFF

J: TRBJ2-7
V: TRBV4-1
size: many
D: NA
DNA: TGCGCCAGCAGCCAACGACACGGGTTCGAGCAGTACTTC
CDR3: CASSQRHGFEQYF

J: TRBJ2-3
V: TRBV20-1
size: many
D: TRBD2
DNA: TGCAGTGGGTCACGCGGGAGGGAGGATACGCAGTATTTT
CDR3: CSGSRGREDTQYF

J: TRBJ2-2
V: TRBV2
size: few
D: NA
DNA: TGTGCCAGCAGAAGGACGGAGAACACCGGGGAGCTGTTTTTT
CDR3: CASRRTENTGELFF

J: TRBJ2-5
V: TRBV2
size: many
D: NA
DNA: TGTGCCAGCACTAGGTTTCGGGAGACCCAGTACTTC
CDR3: CASTRFRETQYF

J: TRBJ1-1
V: TRBV4-3
size: many
D: TRBD1
DNA: TGCGCCAGCAGCACAAATTCCGGGACAGGGCGAACTTTCTTT
CDR3: CASSTNSGTGRTFF

J: TRBJ1-1
V: TRBV10-2
size: many
D: NA
DNA: TGCGCCAGCAGTGAGTCGACAGGAGGGGGAACTGAAGCTTTCTTT
CDR3: CASSESTGGGTEAFF

J: TRBJ2-1
V: TRBV11-2
size: many
D: NA
DNA: TGTGCCAGCAGCTTAGCGGGGATAAACAATGAGCAGTTCTTC
CDR3: CASSLAGINNEQFF

J: TRBJ2-3
V: TRBV24-1
size: many
D: TRBD1
DNA: TGTGCCACCAGTGACCCCGGGACAGAAGATACGCAGTATTTT
CDR3: CATSDPGTEDTQYF